The source of this T cell receptor (beta chain) is a study of control samples from healthy donors and cancer patients. Germline V gives CDR1 KGHDR, CDR2 SFDVKD. The CDR3 runs to 15 residues. Trimming took 3 bases from V and 1 from J; bases not matched to a gene: 4. TCRdb keeps only in-frame clones here, not all; method: immunoSEQ multiplex PCR. The sample lists 75,000 to 90,000 clones, 86% occurring once. The material sequenced was blood. The J gene is TRBJ1-2, the V gene TRBV24-1; 7 nucleotides line up with TRBD1. The TCR originated in a young man in good health. In nucleotides, the CDR3 is TGTGCCACCAGTGATCCCAGACAGGGTAACTATGGCTACACCTTC. Its protein product is CATSDPRQGNYGYTF.